This passage covers 26 T cell receptor beta chains from one sample sequenced in a study of cytomegalovirus exposure and HLA in healthy donors. Primers: 60 Vbeta forward and 13 Jbeta reverse. Repertoires were generated with immunoSEQ multiplex PCR, while TCRdb's copy carries only in-frame clones and drops some. The data hold some 150,000 clones, with over 70% observed a single time. The sample comprised PBMCs. Source of these receptors: a middle-aged woman in good health and CMV-seropositive.

This clone is a singleton in its sample. J is TRBJ1-2 and V is TRBV5-1; TRBD1 agrees at 10 bases. Germline CDR1 SGHRS, CDR2 YFSETQ. This CDR3 spans 16 amino acids. Trimming removed 5 bases from V and 6 bases from J; junction bases left unmatched: 13. The DNA of the CDR3 is TGCGCCAGCAGAAATCCCCGGGACAGGGGCTGGAATGGCTACACCTTC. Translation: CASRNPRDRGWNGYTF.

The chain carries TRBV5-4 and TRBJ2-2; 14 bases line up with TRBD2. Germline-derived CDR1 and CDR2 are SGHNT and YYREEE (reference sequence). V dropped 3 bases and J dropped 6; count of bases not matched to a gene: 10. The CDR3 is 18 residues long. The CDR3, as DNA: TGTGCCAGCAGCTCCCCGACTAGCGGGGGGGGAGTGGCCGGGGAGCTGTTTTTT. Protein: CASSSPTSGGGVAGELFF.

The CDR3 nucleotides are TGTGCCAGCAGTGAAGTCTCGACAGGACGCACTGAAGCTTTCTTT. Translated, it gives CASSEVSTGRTEAFF. The chain is built from TRBV2 and TRBJ1-1; maybe TRBD1 (6 bases). CDR1 is SNHLY and CDR2 is FYNNEI in the germline V gene. The CDR3 consists of 15 residues. V was pared by 1 base and J by 4 bases, with 13 bases between.

This chain joins TRBV7-2 and TRBJ1-2; 8 nucleotides match TRBD1. Germline V CDR1 and CDR2: SGHTA, FQGNSA. J was trimmed by 8 bases and V by 7 bases; bases with no gene match: 9. CDR3 length: 13 residues. CDR3 amino acids: CASTTGGKIGYTF. As DNA, the CDR3 is TGTGCCAGCACCACAGGGGGGAAGATCGGCTACACCTTC.

This chain links TRBV6-1 with TRBJ2-7; unclear D gene. Germline CDR1 MNHNS, CDR2 SASEGT. The V gene lost 7 bases and the J gene lost 3 bases, with 16 bases spanning the gap. This CDR3 is built from 14 residues. Here the CDR3 reads CASTERKTLYEQYF. In nucleotides, the CDR3 is TGTGCCAGCACAGAACGCAAAACGCTCTACGAGCAGTACTTC.

This clone was observed once. The chain recombines TRBV10-1 with TRBJ2-3, with a weak D call TRBD2 (6 bases). CDR1 is WNHNN and CDR2 is SYGVQD in the germline V gene (reference sequence). This CDR3 contains 15 residues. V lost 6 bases to trimming and J lost 0 bases, with 13 bases between them. This CDR3 reads CASREGLYSTDTQYF. In DNA, the CDR3 is TGCGCCAGCAGGGAGGGTCTATACAGCACAGATACGCAGTATTTT.

The V and J genes are TRBV2 and TRBJ2-6, with TRBD2 matching 9 bases. The CDR3 extends over 19 amino acids. Germline V lookup: CDR1 SNHLY, CDR2 FYNNEI. V trimming: 5 bases; J trimming: 1 base; junction bases outside the gene matches: 12. The CDR3 nucleotides read TGTGCCAGCAGTCGGACTAGCGTGTTTCTATCGTCTGGGGCCAACGTCCTGACTTTC. The encoded protein is CASSRTSVFLSSGANVLTF.

The chain uses TRBV9 and TRBJ2-3, with 13 nucleotides matching TRBD2. Germline lookup yields CDR1 SGDLS and CDR2 YYNGEE. With V trimmed by 3 bases and J by 6 bases, 7 bases remained unmatched. CDR3 length equals 16 residues. The CDR3 sequence: CASSDRLAGGGDTQYF. The CDR3 bases are TGTGCCAGCAGCGACCGACTAGCGGGGGGCGGGGATACGCAGTATTTT. The full variable domain, its missing parts supplied by reference TRBV9 and TRBJ2-3, is DSGVTQTPKHLITATGQRVTLRCSPRSGDLSVYWYQQSLDQGLQFLIQYYNGEERAKGNILERFSAQQFPDLHSELNLSSLELGDSALYFCASSDRLAGGGDTQYFGPGTRLTVL.

This clone was observed a handful of times. The chain uses TRBV29-1 and TRBJ1-1; 9 positions match TRBD1. The CDR3 totals 13 residues. With 5 bases clipped from V and 4 bases from J, the junction kept 5 bases outside the gene matches. Germline CDR1 is SQVTM and CDR2 is ANQGSEA. For the CDR3, the DNA is TGCAGCGTTTTGTTGACAGGGGGCACTGAAGCTTTCTTT. Translating gives CSVLLTGGTEAFF.

The chain employs TRBV10-3 and TRBJ1-2, with 7 bases matching TRBD1. The V and J ends lost 2 bases and 7 bases, in that order; junction bases with no gene match: 13. This CDR3 region has 16 residues. The germline V gene has CDR1 ENHRY and CDR2 SYGVKD. The CDR3 DNA is TGTGCCATCAGTGAGGTCGGTGGTGGAGGGGGCAGTGGCTACACCTTC. As protein: CAISEVGGGGGSGYTF.

The chain recombines TRBV19 with TRBJ1-5; D might be TRBD1 (6 bases). V was clipped by 5 bases and J by 12 bases, with 17 bases between them. This CDR3 is 13 amino acids long. The germline V gene has CDR1 LNHDA and CDR2 SQIVND (reference sequence). The CDR3 sequence: CASSQDRTGNQHF. In DNA, the CDR3 is TGTGCCAGTAGTCAAGACCGTACAGGGAACCAGCATTTT.

V gene TRBV9 combines with J gene TRBJ1-1, with TRBD1 matching 7 bases. This CDR3 contains 14 residues. Germline trimming cut 2 bases from V and 7 bases from J; bases unmatched to any gene: 8. Germline V lookup: CDR1 SGDLS, CDR2 YYNGEE. The CDR3 is CASSVDGQVGEAFF. DNA for the CDR3: TGTGCCAGCAGCGTGGATGGACAGGTGGGTGAAGCTTTCTTT. The full variable domain, completed using reference TRBV9 and TRBJ1-1, is DSGVTQTPKHLITATGQRVTLRCSPRSGDLSVYWYQQSLDQGLQFLIQYYNGEERAKGNILERFSAQQFPDLHSELNLSSLELGDSALYFCASSVDGQVGEAFFGQGTRLTVV.

The chain joins TRBV27 to TRBJ2-2; TRBD1 matches 9 bases. Per the germline V gene, CDR1 is MNHEY and CDR2 is SMNVEV (reference sequence). The CDR3 is 15 residues long. V was clipped by 6 bases and J by 6 bases; unmatched bases: 8. CDR3 coding DNA: TGTGCCAGCAGGAGGGACAGGGTAAATTCCGGGGAGCTGTTTTTT. Encoded protein: CASRRDRVNSGELFF.

This clone was recorded once. The chain joins TRBV18 to TRBJ2-1, with 8 bases aligning to TRBD1. V lost 2 bases to trimming and J lost 10 bases; unmatched junction nucleotides: 10. CDR1 is KGHSH, CDR2 LQKENI, per germline. The CDR3 contains 15 residues. The CDR3, as DNA: TGTGCCAGCTCACCAGCTTTGGACAGGGCCACGGAGCAGTTCTTC. This sequence encodes CASSPALDRATEQFF.

CDR3 residues: CASGSGTGGFEQYF. The CDR3 DNA sequence: TGTGCCAGCGGGAGCGGGACAGGGGGCTTTGAGCAGTACTTC. This chain uses TRBV5-5 with TRBJ2-7; 12 bases fit TRBD1. Germline V gene lookup returns CDR1 SGHKS and CDR2 YYEKEE (reference sequence). V shed 7 bases and J 7 bases; nucleotides not matched to a gene: 9. There are 14 residues in the CDR3.

The chain combines TRBV9 with TRBJ2-1, with D maybe TRBD2 (7 bases). CDR1 SGDLS and CDR2 YYNGEE come from the germline V gene. The CDR3 is 18 residues long. Trimming shortened V by 0 bases and J by 4 bases, and 20 bases separated the two germline ends. Here the CDR3 DNA reads TGTGCCAGCAGCGTAGAGGGGGGAGGGCAGGGAGGGTACAATGAGCAGTTCTTC. This gives the protein CASSVEGGGQGGYNEQFF. Based on the CDR3 plus reference TRBV9 and TRBJ2-1, the full variable domain is DSGVTQTPKHLITATGQRVTLRCSPRSGDLSVYWYQQSLDQGLQFLIQYYNGEERAKGNILERFSAQQFPDLHSELNLSSLELGDSALYFCASSVEGGGQGGYNEQFFGPGTRLTVL.

The gene calls are TRBV19 and TRBJ1-3; D not resolved. V was pared by 10 bases and J by 0 bases, with 10 bases between. Germline V gene sequence: CDR1 LNHDA, CDR2 SQIVND (reference sequence). The CDR3 extends over 13 amino acids. DNA of the CDR3: TGTGCCACCCAGGCCGGCTCTGGAAACACCATATATTTT. This codes for CATQAGSGNTIYF. Combining the CDR3 with reference TRBV19 and TRBJ1-3 gives the whole variable domain DGGITQSPKYLFRKEGQNVTLSCEQNLNHDAMYWYRQDPGQGLRLIYYSQIVNDFQKGDIAEGYSVSREKKESFPLTVTSAQKNPTAFYLCATQAGSGNTIYFGEGSWLTVV.

The V and J genes are TRBV11-2 and TRBJ1-6, with 9 positions matching TRBD1. CDR3 length: 15 amino acids. Germline lookup yields CDR1 SGHAT and CDR2 FQNNGV. Trimming at V came to 3 bases and at J to 7 bases, leaving 4 bases not matched to a gene. The chain's CDR3 is CASSFDGQGNSPLHF. CDR3 in DNA: TGTGCCAGCAGCTTCGACGGACAGGGGAATTCACCCCTCCACTTT.

The rearrangement joins TRBV30 to TRBJ1-1; D is undetermined. Germline CDR1 reads GTSNPN; CDR2 reads SVGIG (reference sequence). Deletions cut 0 bases from V and 8 bases from J, with 7 bases between. The CDR3 is made up of 11 amino acids. The DNA of the CDR3 is TGTGCCTGGAGTGTACTGCGGGAAGCTTTCTTT. Protein: CAWSVLREAFF.

The chain employs TRBV7-9 and TRBJ2-5, with 9 bases aligning to TRBD2. The CDR3 extends over 15 amino acids. V dropped 2 bases and J dropped 3; count of bases not matched to a gene: 4. Germline loops: CDR1 SEHNR, CDR2 FQNEAQ (reference sequence). CDR3: CASSLKRGGEETQYF. The CDR3 coding sequence is TGTGCCAGCAGCTTAAAGCGCGGGGGGGAAGAGACCCAGTACTTC.

The chain uses TRBV27 and TRBJ2-1, with 8 bases that match TRBD2. The V segment lost 8 bases and the J segment 9 bases; nucleotides outside the gene matches: 6. Germline CDR1 is MNHEY and CDR2 is SMNVEV (reference sequence). The CDR3 loop spans 12 amino acids. The CDR3 reads CASGRGGFEQFF. For the CDR3, the DNA is TGTGCCAGCGGCCGGGGGGGCTTTGAGCAGTTCTTC.

The V and J genes are TRBV2 and TRBJ1-5; 8 nucleotides line up with TRBD1. Germline V gene data show CDR1 as SNHLY and CDR2 as FYNNEI. There are 18 residues in the CDR3. V lost 5 bases to trimming and J lost 4 bases; unmatched junction nucleotides: 16. The CDR3, as DNA: TGTGCCAGCAGTAAATACCCAACCCCCACAGGGGGGAATCAGCCCCAGCATTTT. Protein: CASSKYPTPTGGNQPQHF.

This sequence joins TRBV5-4 and TRBJ2-5; D call uncertain. V dropped 2 bases and J dropped 2 bases, with 4 bases sitting between them. Germline V CDR1 and CDR2: SGHNT, YYREEE (reference sequence). The CDR3 covers 12 residues. For the CDR3, the DNA is TGTGCCAGCAGCTTCGGTCAAGAGACCCAGTACTTC. This encodes CASSFGQETQYF.

This chain joins TRBV19 and TRBJ2-1; D perhaps matches TRBD2 (5 bases). Between the trimmed V and J ends, which lost 5 bases and 9 bases, there was a span of 14 bases. The CDR3 runs 13 residues. Germline values: CDR1 LNHDA, CDR2 SQIVND (reference sequence). The CDR3 is CASSAGVRSEQFF. Here the CDR3 DNA reads TGTGCCAGTAGTGCCGGGGTAAGGTCTGAGCAGTTCTTC. Full variable domain (remainder filled in from reference TRBV19 and TRBJ2-1): DGGITQSPKYLFRKEGQNVTLSCEQNLNHDAMYWYRQDPGQGLRLIYYSQIVNDFQKGDIAEGYSVSREKKESFPLTVTSAQKNPTAFYLCASSAGVRSEQFFGPGTRLTVL.

The genes are TRBV28 and TRBJ1-2; TRBD1 matches 9 bases. This CDR3 comprises 16 residues. J lost 2 bases, V lost 4 bases, and 8 bases had no gene match. CDR1 and CDR2 (germline): MDHEN, SYDVKM. The CDR3 DNA reads as TGTGCCAGCAGTTCCGGGACAGGGTTCCCGAACTATGGCTACACCTTC. As protein: CASSSGTGFPNYGYTF.

This clone was counted once. This chain uses TRBV7-2 with TRBJ2-3, with TRBD2 matching 10 bases. The length of the CDR3 is 16 residues. Germline CDR1 is SGHTA and CDR2 is FQGNSA. With V trimmed by 4 bases and J by 2 bases, 6 bases remained unmatched. CDR3 nucleotide sequence: TGTGCCAGCAGCTCTTTAGCGGGGGGATTCACAGATACGCAGTATTTT. Residues: CASSSLAGGFTDTQYF.